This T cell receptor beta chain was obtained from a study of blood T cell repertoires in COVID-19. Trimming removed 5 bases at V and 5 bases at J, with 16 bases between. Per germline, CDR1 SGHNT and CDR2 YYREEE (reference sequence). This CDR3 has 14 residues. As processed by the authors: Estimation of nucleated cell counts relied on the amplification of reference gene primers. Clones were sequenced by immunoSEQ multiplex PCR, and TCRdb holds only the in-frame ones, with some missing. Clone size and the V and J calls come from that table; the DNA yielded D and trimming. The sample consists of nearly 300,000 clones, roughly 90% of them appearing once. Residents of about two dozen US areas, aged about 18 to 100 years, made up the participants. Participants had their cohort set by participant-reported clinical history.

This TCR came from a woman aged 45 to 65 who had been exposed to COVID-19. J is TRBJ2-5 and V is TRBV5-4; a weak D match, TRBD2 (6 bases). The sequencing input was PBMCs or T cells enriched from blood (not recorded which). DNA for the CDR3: TGTGCCAGCAGGAAGGCGGGGAAGGCGGAGACCCAGTACTTC. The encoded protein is CASRKAGKAETQYF.